This T cell receptor beta chain was captured by sequencing in a study of cytomegalovirus exposure and HLA in healthy donors. Germline V gene lookup returns CDR1 SGHRS and CDR2 YFSETQ. The CDR3 covers 11 residues. Trimming pared 1 base from V and 6 bases from J, leaving 2 bases between. The PCR contained 60 Vbeta and 13 Jbeta primers. Using immunoSEQ multiplex PCR, the repertoire was profiled, and TCRdb retains in-frame clones only, with some absent. This table holds some 250,000 clones, over 80% found once. The chain links TRBV5-1 to TRBJ2-1; unclear D gene. Source material: PBMCs. This receptor was identified in a woman aged 35 to 49 in good health and CMV-seropositive. CDR3 residues: CASSLRNEQFF. CDR3 DNA: TGCGCCAGCAGCTTGCGCAATGAGCAGTTCTTC.